The rows below give T cell receptor beta chains drawn from one sample of a study of T cells after yellow fever vaccination. TCRdb itself ran the 5' RACE reads through MiXCR, one entry per CDR3 protein. The repertoire holds 300,000 to 450,000 distinct CDR3 sequences, with roughly 8.3% as singletons. The source material was PBMCs, sampled more than 40 days after the first yellow fever vaccination. The source is a man aged 18 to 35 who received the YFV17D yellow fever vaccine. CDR3s include the opening cysteine and the closing phenylalanine or tryptophan. A D gene is named only where the DNA matches it firmly. Part of the rows lack a size; the others show once, few, many or a class for expanded clones.

size,J,D,V,DNA,CDR3
few,TRBJ1-2,-,TRBV7-9,TGTGCCAGCAGTCGACAGGACGCACATGGCTACACCTTC,CASSRQDAHGYTF
-,TRBJ1-2,-,TRBV5-1,TGCGCCAGCAGCCCCCTGGCAGGGGTCAACTATGGCTACACCTTC,CASSPLAGVNYGYTF
few,TRBJ2-2,TRBD1,TRBV4-2,TGTGCCAGCAGTCGGGACAGGGCGGCGGCCGGGGAGCTGTTTTTT,CASSRDRAAAGELFF
few,TRBJ2-3,-,TRBV18,TGTGCCAGCTCACCACCGTACAGTCTCTCGGCAGATACGCAGTATTTT,CASSPPYSLSADTQYF
-,TRBJ2-3,TRBD2,TRBV6-2/TRBV6-3,TGTGCCAGCAGGTATAGCGGGGGGCGTAGCACAGATACGCAGTATTTT,CASRYSGGRSTDTQYF
-,TRBJ2-1,TRBD1,TRBV18,TGTGCCAGCTCACAAAGGACAGGGGACAATGAGCAGTTCTTC,CASSQRTGDNEQFF
-,TRBJ2-1,TRBD1,TRBV11-3,TGTGCCAGCAGCTCCCCAAGGCAGGGACAGGACAATGAGCAGTTCTTC,CASSSPRQGQDNEQFF
-,TRBJ2-3,-,TRBV24-1,TGTGCCACCAAGCCCGGGGCTGAGACAGATACGCAGTATTTT,CATKPGAETDTQYF
-,TRBJ2-7,TRBD1,TRBV11-1,TGTGCCAGCAGCTTTGGGACAGGGCTCTTTGACGGCGAGCAGTACTTC,CASSFGTGLFDGEQYF
few,TRBJ1-2,-,TRBV3-1,TGTGCCAGCAGCCAAGATACCACCCCCCGTGGCTACACCTTC,CASSQDTTPRGYTF
-,TRBJ2-3,-,TRBV24-1,TGTGCCACCAGCATACAGGTCCTCACAGATACGCAGTATTTT,CATSIQVLTDTQYF
many,TRBJ2-2,TRBD2,TRBV10-1,TGCGCCAGCAGTGCTAGCGGGGAAACCGGGGAGCTGTTTTTT,CASSASGETGELFF
-,TRBJ2-5,TRBD2,TRBV3-1,TGTGCCAGCAGCCAAGTTAGCGGGGGGGCCGAGACCCAGTACTTC,CASSQVSGGAETQYF
few,TRBJ1-1,TRBD1,TRBV5-1,TGCGCCAGCAGCTCGTACAGGGGGCCCAACACTGAAGCTTTCTTT,CASSSYRGPNTEAFF
-,TRBJ1-6,TRBD1,TRBV6-1,TGTGCCAGCCAACAGGGGGCTGGGGATAATTCACCCCTCCACTTT,CASQQGAGDNSPLHF
many,TRBJ2-6,TRBD1,TRBV6-1,TGTGCCAGCACCAGACAGGGTTTTGGGGCCAACGTCCTGACTTTC,CASTRQGFGANVLTF
-,TRBJ2-4,-,TRBV7-9,TGTGCCAGCAGCACCGGCCGAGTCACTTTGTCCAAAAACATTCAGTACTTC,CASSTGRVTLSKNIQYF
many,TRBJ2-3,-,TRBV2,TGTGCCAGCAGCCCACAGCGGGGCACAGATACGCAGTATTTT,CASSPQRGTDTQYF
many,TRBJ1-1,-,TRBV11-2,TGTGCCAGCAGCCATCCGCGGGGGTTAGCTGAAGCTTTCTTT,CASSHPRGLAEAFF
-,TRBJ1-1,-,TRBV10-2,TGCGCCAGCAGTCAAGGGAGCAAAGGGGACACTGAAGCTTTCTTT,CASSQGSKGDTEAFF
many,TRBJ1-4,TRBD1,TRBV12-3/TRBV12-4,TGTGCCAGCAGCCGAACCGGGACAGGGGATGAAAAACTGTTTTTT,CASSRTGTGDEKLFF
many,TRBJ1-6,TRBD1,TRBV7-6,TGTGCCAGCAGCTCGGGGACAGGGGATTCACCCCTCCACTTT,CASSSGTGDSPLHF
-,TRBJ2-7,TRBD1,TRBV5-6,TGTGCCAGCAGTTTGCCGGGACAGGGTACCTACGAGCAGTACTTC,CASSLPGQGTYEQYF
many,TRBJ1-5,-,TRBV4-3,TGCGCCAGCAGCCAAGATTACGGTCAGCCCCAGCATTTT,CASSQDYGQPQHF
many,TRBJ1-1,-,TRBV12-3/TRBV12-4,TGTGCCAGCAGCCAGGAGACTGAAGCTTTCTTT,CASSQETEAFF
many,TRBJ2-3,-,TRBV10-2,TGCGCCAGCAGTGAGACGAGGGGATGGGCAGATACGCAGTATTTT,CASSETRGWADTQYF
-,TRBJ2-1,TRBD2,TRBV5-1,TGCGCCAGCAGCTTCCGGGGGGGCAATGAGCAGTTCTTC,CASSFRGGNEQFF
-,TRBJ2-7,-,TRBV6-2/TRBV6-3,TGTGCCAGCAGTCAACCCCCCGCACCGACCTACGAGCAGTACTTC,CASSQPPAPTYEQYF
few,TRBJ2-1,-,TRBV24-1,TGTGCCACCAGTGAGTCCTCCTACAATGAGCAGTTCTTC,CATSESSYNEQFF
few,TRBJ1-5,-,TRBV18,TGTGCCAGCTCACCGCAGGGTTTCGACCAGCCCCAGCATTTT,CASSPQGFDQPQHF
-,TRBJ2-5,TRBD2,TRBV7-9,TGTGCCAGCAGTCGGAGACTAGCGGGGGCCTTTAGTGAGACCCAGTACTTC,CASSRRLAGAFSETQYF
-,TRBJ2-7,TRBD2,TRBV10-3,TGTGCCATCAGTGATATTGGGGGGGAGTACGAGCAGTACTTC,CAISDIGGEYEQYF
-,TRBJ2-3,-,TRBV18,TGTGCCAGCTCACCCCCCAGAGAGGGGAGATACACAGATACGCAGTATTTT,CASSPPREGRYTDTQYF
-,TRBJ1-6,TRBD1,TRBV6-2/TRBV6-3,TGTGCCAGCGGGGAGGACAGGGCTGTGGCACCCCTCCACTTT,CASGEDRAVAPLHF
few,TRBJ2-7,-,TRBV4-1,TGCGCCAGCAGCCCTGGCGAGGCCAGCTCCTACGAGCAGTACTTC,CASSPGEASSYEQYF
-,TRBJ2-1,TRBD2,TRBV10-3,TGTGCCATCAGCCGCTTGGGGGGGAGCTCCTACAATGAGCAGTTCTTC,CAISRLGGSSYNEQFF
few,TRBJ1-6,-,TRBV9,TGTGCCAGCAGCGATTCTAAGGATCCTGATTCACCCCTCCACTTT,CASSDSKDPDSPLHF
few,TRBJ1-2,TRBD1,TRBV4-2,TGTGCCAGCAGCAGGGTGGGGGACAGGGCTAACTATGGCTACACCTTC,CASSRVGDRANYGYTF
few,TRBJ2-1,-,TRBV7-3,TGTGCCAGCAGCTTAACGGGGCGCTTCTACAATGAGCAGTTCTTC,CASSLTGRFYNEQFF
many,TRBJ2-5,TRBD2,TRBV11-2,TGTGCCAGCAGGTCACTAGCGGGCGGGGAGACCCAGTACTTC,CASRSLAGGETQYF
few,TRBJ1-1,-,TRBV20-1,TGCAGTGCTAGTCTTAAGGACACTGAAGCTTTCTTT,CSASLKDTEAFF
-,TRBJ2-3,-,TRBV16,TGTGCCAGCGCCCCGCGGGGAGGCACAGATACGCAGTATTTT,CASAPRGGTDTQYF
many,TRBJ2-1,-,TRBV3-1,TGTGCCAGCAGCCAAGGTCCACAGACCTACAATGAGCAGTTCTTC,CASSQGPQTYNEQFF
few,TRBJ2-5,-,TRBV24-1,TGTGCCACCAGTCCAGGGCAAGGGACCCAGTACTTC,CATSPGQGTQYF
few,TRBJ2-4,TRBD2,TRBV19,TGTGCCAGTACCGGGACTAGCGGGGGGTACGACATTCAGTACTTC,CASTGTSGGYDIQYF
many,TRBJ2-7,TRBD2,TRBV7-9,TGTGCCAGCACCCCAACCGGACTAGCTTACGAGCAGTACTTC,CASTPTGLAYEQYF
few,TRBJ2-3,TRBD2,TRBV12-3/TRBV12-4,TGTGCCGCTAAGGATAGCGGGAACACAGATACGCAGTATTTT,CAAKDSGNTDTQYF
-,TRBJ2-5,-,TRBV15,TGTGCCACCAGCAGAGACAGGGTCCAAGAGACCCAGTACTTC,CATSRDRVQETQYF